This T cell receptor (beta chain) is from a study of T cells in Graves' hyperthyroidism and ophthalmopathy. RNA transcripts gave rise to amplified TCR beta CDR3 regions. The TCR CDR3 first-round RT-PCR relied on the HTBI primer set. TCRdb ran MiXCR on the multiplex PCR reads and lists one entry per CDR3 protein. The table has about 270,000 distinct CDR3 sequences, around a quarter seen once. Germline V gene lookup returns CDR1 MDHEN and CDR2 SYDVKM. Trimming removed 3 bases at V and 3 bases at J, with 20 bases between. The CDR3 totals 17 residues. PBMCs were obtained from 10 ml fresh peripheral blood. This TCR derives from a man in his forties with Graves' hyperthyroidism that later progressed to Graves' ophthalmopathy. Sequencing used blood. This chain uses TRBV28 with TRBJ2-5, with D perhaps being TRBD1 or TRBD2 (7 bases each). The CDR3: CASSFRGGYFVKETQYF. In DNA, the CDR3 is TGTGCCAGCAGTTTCAGGGGGGGTTACTTTGTTAAAGAGACCCAGTACTTC.